A single sample gave rise to the 8 T cell receptor beta chains below, sequenced in a study of blood T cell repertoires in COVID-19. Here immunoSEQ multiplex PCR was the method, and the copy in TCRdb shows in-frame clones only, minus some. The data show tens of thousands of clones, roughly 84% seen once. The sample consisted of peripheral blood. Receptors were obtained from a woman aged 70-85 years with acute or convalescent COVID-19.

The table lists this clone with a few counts. J is TRBJ1-4 and V is TRBV30; D is undetermined. With 0 bases removed from V and 4 bases from J, the gap between germline ends came to 9 bases. Germline loops: CDR1 GTSNPN, CDR2 SVGIG (reference sequence). This CDR3 has 14 residues. The CDR3 DNA follows: TGTGCCTGGAGTGTAACCAGTCTTAATGAAAAACTGTTTTTT. This encodes CAWSVTSLNEKLFF.

The gene calls are TRBV6-2 or TRBV6-3 and TRBJ2-7; D is possibly TRBD2 (6 bases). The V end lost 0 bases, the J end lost 6 bases, and 6 bases lay between the germline ends. CDR1 is MNHEY and CDR2 is SVGEGT in the germline V gene. The CDR3 extends over 12 amino acids. The CDR3 is CASSYSGGEQYF. CDR3 nucleotides: TGTGCCAGCAGTTACTCCGGGGGCGAGCAGTACTTC.

The V gene is TRBV6-5, the J gene TRBJ1-1; TRBD1 agrees at 9 bases. V lost 5 bases to trimming and J lost 8 bases; unmatched junction nucleotides: 9. The CDR3 spans 14 residues. CDR1 MNHEY and CDR2 SVGAGI come from the germline V gene. The CDR3 DNA reads as TGTGCCAGCAGTCCACGGGACAGGGCTTCGGAAGCTTTCTTT. Amino acid sequence: CASSPRDRASEAFF.

The chain carries TRBV19 and TRBJ1-5; 8 positions agree with TRBD1. Germline CDR1 and CDR2: LNHDA and SQIVND (reference sequence). The length of the CDR3 is 15 residues. The J segment lost 2 bases and the V segment lost 4 bases, leaving 4 bases of the junction unmatched. CDR3 bases: TGTGCCAGTAGTAAGGACAGGGTCGGCAATCAGCCCCAGCATTTT. It specifies CASSKDRVGNQPQHF.

This chain links TRBV30 with TRBJ2-5; TRBD1 matches 9 bases. With 0 bases clipped from V and 5 bases from J, the junction kept 7 bases outside the gene matches. Germline CDR1 GTSNPN, CDR2 SVGIG (reference sequence). This CDR3 contains 15 residues. CDR3 in amino acids: CAWSVQQGAWETQYF. CDR3 DNA: TGTGCCTGGAGTGTTCAACAGGGGGCTTGGGAGACCCAGTACTTC. Variable domain in full (rest from reference TRBV30 and TRBJ2-5): SQTIHQWPATLVQPVGSPLSLECTVEGTSNPNLYWYRQAAGRGLQLLFYSVGIGQISSEVPQNLSASRPQDRQFILSSKKLLLSDSGFYLCAWSVQQGAWETQYFGPGTRLLVL.

The chain carries TRBV27 and TRBJ1-5; 7 bases match TRBD1. Unmatched junction bases numbered 14, after V lost 6 bases and J lost 6 bases. Per germline, CDR1 MNHEY and CDR2 SMNVEV (reference sequence). CDR3 length: 16 amino acids. The CDR3 region has the DNA TGTGCCAGCAGCCCTACCGGCAGGGGGGCGCGTCAGCCCCAGCATTTT. It codes for CASSPTGRGARQPQHF.

V gene TRBV5-1 combines with J gene TRBJ1-2; the match to TRBD1 covers 11 bases. The CDR3 length is 15 residues. After removal of 4 bases from V and 6 bases from J, the junction contained 8 bases not matched to a gene. Germline V gene lookup returns CDR1 SGHRS and CDR2 YFSETQ. The CDR3 here is CASSPDRGPVDGYTF. The CDR3 coding sequence is TGCGCCAGCAGCCCGGACAGGGGGCCCGTTGATGGCTACACCTTC. Full variable domain (remainder filled in from reference TRBV5-1 and TRBJ1-2): KAGVTQTPRYLIKTRGQQVTLSCSPISGHRSVSWYQQTPGQGLQFLFEYFSETQRNKGNFPGRFSGRQFSNSRSEMNVSTLELGDSALYLCASSPDRGPVDGYTFGSGTRLTVV.

This chain links TRBV5-6 with TRBJ1-2; 7 bases line up with TRBD1. This CDR3 has 14 amino acids. Trimming removed 7 bases from V and 4 bases from J; junction bases left unmatched: 10. Germline lookup yields CDR1 SGHDT and CDR2 YYEEEE. CDR3 nucleotides: TGTGCCAGCGTACCTCAGGACAGGAGCTATGGCTACACCTTC. Its protein product is CASVPQDRSYGYTF.